The 27 T cell receptor beta chains below all came from one sample that was sequenced in a study of blood T cell repertoires in COVID-19. Repertoires were generated with immunoSEQ multiplex PCR, while TCRdb's copy carries only in-frame clones and drops some. Altogether around 120,000 clones are present, 85% being singletons, with the ten largest covering roughly a tenth. Sample: peripheral blood. The receptors come from an elderly man with acute or convalescent COVID-19.

A single count supports this clone. CDR3 coding DNA: TGTGCCAGCACCCGGGGGCTAGCGGGAGGGGTCGGGTACAATGAGCAGTTCTTC. Its translation is CASTRGLAGGVGYNEQFF. The chain couples TRBV9 to TRBJ2-1; 12 bases agree with TRBD2. CDR1 is SGDLS and CDR2 is YYNGEE in the germline V gene. Losses at the gene ends were 6 bases for V and 4 bases for J; bases not matched to a gene: 14. CDR3 length: 18 residues.

The chain couples TRBV7-2 to TRBJ2-2; maybe TRBD1 (5 bases). Germline assignment: CDR1 SGHTA and CDR2 FQGNSA. The V end was cut by 2 bases, the J end by 7 bases, with 14 bases between. The CDR3 is made up of 15 amino acids. The CDR3 region is CASSLIRALDGELFF. In nucleotides, the CDR3 is TGTGCCAGCAGCTTAATCAGGGCTCTAGACGGGGAGCTGTTTTTT.

The CDR3 DNA reads as TGTGCCAGCAGGCAGGGGTTCTATACGCAGTATTTT. Translated, it gives CASRQGFYTQYF. V usage is TRBV6-5 and J usage is TRBJ2-3, with D possibly being TRBD1 (6 bases). Germline assignment: CDR1 MNHEY and CDR2 SVGAGI. This CDR3 has 12 residues. V lost 6 bases and J 7 bases, leaving 11 bases between the germline ends.

The CDR3 nucleotides read TGTGCCAGCAGGGGACAGCCAACTAATGAAAAACTGTTTTTT. The encoded protein is CASRGQPTNEKLFF. This chain links TRBV2 with TRBJ1-4; 7 bases are a match to TRBD1. CDR3 length: 14 residues. Germline V gene lookup returns CDR1 SNHLY and CDR2 FYNNEI. V lost 6 bases and J lost 0; bases outside the gene matches: 1.

This sequence joins TRBV10-3 and TRBJ2-1; D not resolved. The CDR3 totals 12 residues. CDR1 is ENHRY, CDR2 SYGVKD, per germline. V dropped 3 bases and J dropped 9 bases, with 9 bases sitting between them. CDR3 loop: CAISDITLEQFF. The CDR3 coding sequence is TGTGCCATCAGTGATATCACTCTTGAGCAGTTCTTC.

The chain employs TRBV7-8 and TRBJ2-1; possibly TRBD1 for D (6 bases). V lost 2 bases, J lost 5 bases, and 13 bases lay in between. In germline, CDR1 is SGHVS, CDR2 FQNEAQ. CDR3 size: 15 residues. The CDR3 loop reads CASSLLGGLHNEQFF. The CDR3 coding sequence is TGTGCCAGCAGCTTACTAGGGGGTCTGCACAATGAGCAGTTCTTC.

The V gene is TRBV30, the J gene TRBJ2-7; 12 bases agree with TRBD1. The germline V gene has CDR1 GTSNPN and CDR2 SVGIG (reference sequence). The CDR3 consists of 14 residues. V lost 2 bases to trimming and J lost 5 bases; unmatched junction nucleotides: 4. Written as DNA, the CDR3 is TGTGCCTGGAGTCGGGGGACAGGGGGCGACGAGCAGTACTTC. As protein: CAWSRGTGGDEQYF.

This clone was detected only a few times. This chain joins TRBV30 and TRBJ2-2, with a tentative D call TRBD1 (6 bases). With 3 bases removed from V and 4 bases from J, the gap between germline ends came to 12 bases. Germline V gene sequence: CDR1 GTSNPN, CDR2 SVGIG (reference sequence). The CDR3 spans 14 residues. This CDR3 reads CAWSLTGFTGELFF. The DNA for the CDR3 is TGTGCCTGGAGCCTGACAGGTTTCACCGGGGAGCTGTTTTTT.

The V call is TRBV11-2, the J call TRBJ1-5; D unclear. The CDR3 runs 15 residues. Germline V gives CDR1 SGHAT, CDR2 FQNNGV. V lost 0 bases, J lost 4 bases, and 10 bases lay in between. CDR3 sequence reads: CASSLDPRGNQPQHF. The CDR3 coding sequence is TGTGCCAGCAGCTTAGATCCGCGAGGGAATCAGCCCCAGCATTTT.

With respect to this clone: At one boundary the junction diverges from the germline segment, which might be a read error. The chain joins TRBV3-1 (or the pseudogene TRBV3-2) to TRBJ1-2, with D perhaps matching TRBD1 (6 bases). Germline CDR1 reads LGHDT; CDR2 reads YNNKEL (reference sequence). The CDR3 is made up of 14 amino acids. The CDR3 loop reads CGSTAKQGIRGYTF. Written as DNA, the CDR3 is TGTGGCAGCACCGCTAAGCAGGGGATAAGGGGCTACACCTTC.

The chain is built from TRBV6-6 and TRBJ1-3; 8 positions agree with TRBD1. The CDR3 loop spans 17 amino acids. The ends lost 7 bases at V and 0 bases at J; junction bases unmatched: 11. Germline values: CDR1 MNHNY, CDR2 SVGAGI (reference sequence). In DNA, the CDR3 is TGTGCCAGCATTCGATTTGGACAGGGAATCTCTGGAAACACCATATATTTT. The encoded protein is CASIRFGQGISGNTIYF.

The V call is TRBV6-5, the J call TRBJ1-4; 10 bases line up with TRBD1. This CDR3 region has 16 residues. Germline-derived CDR1 and CDR2 are MNHEY and SVGAGI. The V gene end was trimmed by 1 base and the J gene end by 5 bases; junction bases not matched to a gene: 4. The CDR3 DNA reads TGTGCCAGCAGTTACTTTAGGACAGGGGGAAATGAAAAACTGTTTTTT. Its protein product is CASSYFRTGGNEKLFF.

This chain joins TRBV5-5 and TRBJ1-5; D perhaps matches TRBD1 (5 bases). The CDR3 runs to 17 residues. V was cut by 0 bases and J by 3 bases, with 16 bases left in between. Germline V gene lookup returns CDR1 SGHKS and CDR2 YYEKEE (reference sequence). The CDR3 loop reads CASSLAVSGANNQPQHF. CDR3 nucleotide sequence: TGTGCCAGCAGCTTGGCGGTTAGTGGGGCGAACAATCAGCCCCAGCATTTT.

This rearrangement joins TRBV5-4 to TRBJ1-4; D possibly corresponds to TRBD1 (5 bases). The CDR3 runs 13 residues. CDR1 and CDR2 from the germline V gene are SGHNT and YYREEE (reference sequence). V dropped 4 bases and J dropped 7 bases, with 11 bases sitting between them. The CDR3 here is CASSPGLAEKLFF. CDR3 sequence (DNA): TGTGCCAGCAGCCCGGGACTGGCTGAAAAACTGTTTTTT.

The chain employs TRBV7-2 and TRBJ2-1; weak D call: TRBD1 (5 bases). The CDR3 loop spans 14 amino acids. The ends were cut back, 5 bases at V and 8 bases at J, with 16 bases in the middle. Germline V CDR1 and CDR2: SGHTA, FQGNSA. The CDR3 DNA reads as TGTGCCAGCAGCCTGCGACCAGGGTGGGATGAGCAGTTCTTC. It translates to CASSLRPGWDEQFF. Looking up the rest from reference TRBV7-2 and TRBJ2-1 gives the full variable domain: GAGVSQSPSNKVTEKGKDVELRCDPISGHTALYWYRQSLGQGLEFLIYFQGNSAPDKSGLPSDRFSAERTGGSVSTLTIQRTQQEDSAVYLCASSLRPGWDEQFFGPGTRLTVL.

The chain has TRBV10-1 and TRBJ2-1; no clear D gene. Germline CDR1 and CDR2: WNHNN and SYGVQD (reference sequence). V lost 7 bases to trimming and J lost 0 bases, with 4 bases between them. The CDR3 is 12 amino acids. The CDR3 reads CASTNSYNEQFF. The CDR3 coding sequence is TGCGCCAGCACTAACTCCTACAATGAGCAGTTCTTC.

The rearrangement uses TRBV3-1 (or the pseudogene TRBV3-2) and TRBJ1-2; D remains ambiguous. The CDR3 contains 13 residues. Germline V gives CDR1 LGHDT, CDR2 YNNKEL (reference sequence). V was trimmed by 1 base and J by 8 bases, leaving 11 bases between them. CDR3 amino acids: CASSQAMPGGYTF. For the CDR3, the DNA is TGTGCCAGCAGCCAAGCTATGCCGGGAGGCTACACCTTC.

V usage is TRBV24-1 and J usage is TRBJ2-7; D not resolved. There are 11 residues in the CDR3. Per the germline V gene, CDR1 is KGHDR and CDR2 is SFDVKD. Trimming cost V 3 bases and J 10 bases, with 9 bases left between them. CDR3 sequence (DNA): TGTGCCACCAGTGATGTTAGCAAACAGTACTTC. Protein: CATSDVSKQYF.

The chain carries TRBV5-1 and TRBJ1-4; no clear D. The CDR3 totals 15 residues. CDR1 SGHRS and CDR2 YFSETQ come from the germline V gene. V gave up 0 bases and J gave up 7 bases, with 13 bases separating them. CDR3 sequence reads: CASSLEGGGGEKLFF. The CDR3 nucleotides read TGCGCCAGCAGCTTGGAGGGTGGTGGAGGTGAAAAACTGTTTTTT.

The V and J genes are TRBV11-1 and TRBJ2-7; 9 nucleotides match TRBD2. The J segment lost 0 bases and the V segment lost 5 bases, leaving 8 bases of the junction unmatched. Germline CDR1 is SGHAT and CDR2 is FQDESV (reference sequence). This CDR3 comprises 16 residues. CDR3 DNA: TGTGCCAGCAGCCCTGCGGGAGGGGCCCTCTCCTACGAGCAGTACTTC. Translating it yields CASSPAGGALSYEQYF.

The CDR3 here is CASSLLTGATNEKLFF. The CDR3 DNA is TGTGCCAGCAGCTTACTAACAGGGGCAACTAATGAAAAACTGTTTTTT. This chain links TRBV7-9 with TRBJ1-4; 7 bases align to TRBD1. V shed 2 bases, J shed 0 bases, and the junction held 3 bases outside the gene matches. The germline CDR1 and CDR2 sequences are SEHNR and FQNEAQ (reference sequence). This CDR3 contains 16 residues.

The DNA of the CDR3 is TGCGCCAGCAGCTTCCGCGGGGGTAATCGAATCCACAATGAGCAGTTCTTC. The encoded protein is CASSFRGGNRIHNEQFF. The J gene is TRBJ2-1, the V gene TRBV5-1, with 7 bases matching TRBD2. Germline V gene lookup returns CDR1 SGHRS and CDR2 YFSETQ. The ends lost 2 bases at V and 5 bases at J; junction bases unmatched: 13. The CDR3 sequence is 17 residues long.

This clone has only one observation. A much bigger clone sits one base away, suggesting this may be a read error. The chain recombines TRBV28 with TRBJ1-5, with D unresolved. The CDR3 has 14 amino acids. Trimming left V 3 bases short and J 0 bases short, with 6 bases between. Germline V gives CDR1 MDHEN, CDR2 SYDVKM. DNA for the CDR3: TGTGCCAGCAGTTTGAGTAATAGCAATCAGCCCCAGCATTTT. This encodes CASSLSNSNQPQHF. The entire variable domain, with the rest obtained from reference TRBV28 and TRBJ1-5, is as follows: DVKVTQSSRYLVKRTGEKVFLECVQDMDHENMFWYRQDPGLGLRLIYFSYDVKMKEKGDIPEGYSVSREKKERFSLILESASTNQTSMYLCASSLSNSNQPQHFGDGTRLSIL.

Ten or more counts support this clone. The chain is built from TRBV20-1 and TRBJ1-5, with D possibly matching TRBD1 (5 bases). The germline V gene encodes CDR1 DFQATT and CDR2 SNEGSKA (reference sequence). V was shortened by 3 bases and J by 3 bases, with 9 bases between the two germline ends. This CDR3 contains 13 residues. CDR3 region: CSASQGVNQPQHF. The CDR3 coding sequence is TGCAGTGCTAGTCAAGGGGTCAATCAGCCCCAGCATTTT.

The V gene is TRBV7-3, the J gene TRBJ2-3; D is ambiguous. Germline assignment: CDR1 SGHTA and CDR2 FQGTGA. This CDR3 contains 13 residues. V dropped 5 bases and J dropped 2 bases, with 8 bases sitting between them. CDR3 amino acids: CASSLAYTDTQYF. In DNA form, the CDR3 reads TGTGCCAGCAGCCTCGCGTACACAGATACGCAGTATTTT.

This sequence joins TRBV5-1 and TRBJ1-1, with TRBD1 matching 7 bases. Germline loops: CDR1 SGHRS, CDR2 YFSETQ. CDR3 length equals 16 residues. With V trimmed by 2 bases and J by 4 bases, 11 bases remained unmatched. The CDR3 nucleotides read TGCGCCAGCAGCTTCCAGACAGGGAATACCCCCACTGAAGCTTTCTTT. Protein: CASSFQTGNTPTEAFF. Supplemented by reference TRBV5-1 and TRBJ1-1, the full variable domain reads KAGVTQTPRYLIKTRGQQVTLSCSPISGHRSVSWYQQTPGQGLQFLFEYFSETQRNKGNFPGRFSGRQFSNSRSEMNVSTLELGDSALYLCASSFQTGNTPTEAFFGQGTRLTVV.

This clone was found once. This chain links TRBV7-2 with TRBJ2-1; tentatively, D is TRBD1 (5 bases). This CDR3 is built from 12 residues. Trimming took off 5 bases at V and 8 bases at J, with 10 bases between the two ends. Germline CDR1 and CDR2: SGHTA and FQGNSA. As DNA, the CDR3 is TGTGCCAGCAGCAAAGGACACTATGAGCAGTTCTTC. Its protein product is CASSKGHYEQFF.